These T cell receptor beta chains were read from a single sample in a study of vaccination and CD4 T cells after COVID-19. These receptors are not linked to any known antigen. TCRdb redid the calling of the PCR reads with MiXCR, one entry per CDR3 protein. Counted here are about 14,000 distinct CDR3 sequences, around 59% occurring once; the ten biggest clones make up 19%. The source material was CD4+ T cells from blood, cultured in vitro. These receptors were collected from a human donor who had recovered from COVID-19. Both conserved end residues are part of each CDR3. The D gene is left open where the match is weak. Size values are once, few and many counts, or a class for expanded clones, and some rows have none.

j_gene: TRBJ2-3
v_gene: TRBV6-1
d_gene: TRBD2
abundance: .
len: 14
CDR3nt: TGTGCCAGCAGGGGAGCGGGGGACACAGATACGCAGTATTTT
CDR3aa: CASRGAGDTDTQYF

j_gene: TRBJ1-6
v_gene: TRBV21-1
d_gene: .
abundance: .
len: 14
CDR3nt: TGTGCCAGATGCCGGAGCTCCTATAATTCACCCCTCCACTTT
CDR3aa: CARCRSSYNSPLHF

j_gene: TRBJ2-1
v_gene: TRBV30
d_gene: .
abundance: .
len: 13
CDR3nt: TGTGCCTCCTCATTCAACCTTCACAATGAGCAGTTCTTC
CDR3aa: CASSFNLHNEQFF

j_gene: TRBJ1-6
v_gene: TRBV19
d_gene: .
abundance: few
len: 13
CDR3nt: TGTGCCAGTAACCGTTTGGATAATTCACCCCTCCACTTT
CDR3aa: CASNRLDNSPLHF

j_gene: TRBJ1-2
v_gene: TRBV24-1
d_gene: .
abundance: .
len: 14
CDR3nt: TGTGCCACCAGTGAGCAGGGGATAGACTATGGCTACACCTTC
CDR3aa: CATSEQGIDYGYTF

j_gene: TRBJ2-5
v_gene: TRBV20-1
d_gene: TRBD2
abundance: few
len: 17
CDR3nt: TGCAGTGCAAAACGGACAGGCCGGCTAGCGGGAGTAGAGACCCAGTACTTC
CDR3aa: CSAKRTGRLAGVETQYF

j_gene: TRBJ2-5
v_gene: TRBV30
d_gene: TRBD2
abundance: .
len: 13
CDR3nt: TGTGCCTGGAGTCTACTCGGGGGGGAGACCCAGTACTTC
CDR3aa: CAWSLLGGETQYF

j_gene: TRBJ1-3
v_gene: TRBV27
d_gene: .
abundance: .
len: 18
CDR3nt: TGTGCCAGCAGTTTACCGAAGACAGGTGAATTCAATGTAAACACCATATATTTT
CDR3aa: CASSLPKTGEFNVNTIYF

j_gene: TRBJ1-5
v_gene: TRBV6-1
d_gene: TRBD1
abundance: few
len: 17
CDR3nt: TGTGCCAGCACGCCTAAGACAGGGCCCGTGGGCAATCAGCCCCAGCATTTT
CDR3aa: CASTPKTGPVGNQPQHF

j_gene: TRBJ2-5
v_gene: TRBV20-1
d_gene: .
abundance: .
len: 12
CDR3nt: TGCAGTGCTAGAAAGGGACAAGAGACCCAGTACTTC
CDR3aa: CSARKGQETQYF

j_gene: TRBJ1-5
v_gene: TRBV7-8
d_gene: .
abundance: few
len: 13
CDR3nt: TGTGCCAGCAGCCTGGGGAGAGGACAGCCCCAGCATTTT
CDR3aa: CASSLGRGQPQHF

j_gene: TRBJ2-7
v_gene: TRBV19
d_gene: .
abundance: once
len: 15
CDR3nt: TGTGCCAGTAGTACCTACCGGGACCCAACCTACGAGCAGTACTTC
CDR3aa: CASSTYRDPTYEQYF

j_gene: TRBJ2-3
v_gene: TRBV27
d_gene: .
abundance: .
len: 14
CDR3nt: TGTGCCAGCAAACGGCAGCCTAGCACAGATACGCAGTATTTT
CDR3aa: CASKRQPSTDTQYF

j_gene: TRBJ1-2
v_gene: TRBV15
d_gene: .
abundance: few
len: 15
CDR3nt: TGTGCCACCAGCAGAGATCCCGACAGGATAGGTGGCTACACCTTC
CDR3aa: CATSRDPDRIGGYTF

j_gene: TRBJ1-3
v_gene: TRBV7-9
d_gene: TRBD1
abundance: .
len: 18
CDR3nt: TGTGCCAGCAGCTTAGATGGACAGGGTACTTCTAGGGGAAACACCATATATTTT
CDR3aa: CASSLDGQGTSRGNTIYF

j_gene: TRBJ2-7
v_gene: TRBV28
d_gene: .
abundance: .
len: 15
CDR3nt: TGTGCCAGCAGTTTATCTTCAGGGAGAGGCTACGAGCAGTACTTC
CDR3aa: CASSLSSGRGYEQYF

j_gene: TRBJ1-1
v_gene: TRBV7-9
d_gene: TRBD1
abundance: few
len: 15
CDR3nt: TGTGCCAGCAGCTTGCTGACAGGGGGTAACGCTGAAGCTTTCTTT
CDR3aa: CASSLLTGGNAEAFF

j_gene: TRBJ1-5
v_gene: TRBV20-1
d_gene: TRBD1
abundance: .
len: 17
CDR3nt: TGCAGTGCTTTATTTTCCGGGACAGGGGGCGACAATCAGCCCCAGCATTTT
CDR3aa: CSALFSGTGGDNQPQHF